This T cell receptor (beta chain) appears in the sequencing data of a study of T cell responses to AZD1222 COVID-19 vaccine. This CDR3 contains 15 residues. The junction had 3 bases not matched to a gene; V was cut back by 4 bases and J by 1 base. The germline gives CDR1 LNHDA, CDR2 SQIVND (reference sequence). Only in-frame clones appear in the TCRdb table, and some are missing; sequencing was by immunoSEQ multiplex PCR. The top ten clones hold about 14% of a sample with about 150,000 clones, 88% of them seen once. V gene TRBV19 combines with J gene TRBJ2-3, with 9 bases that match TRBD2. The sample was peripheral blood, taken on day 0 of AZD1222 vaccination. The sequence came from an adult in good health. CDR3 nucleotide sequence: TGTGCCAGTAGTACGACTAGCGGCGGCACAGATACGCAGTATTTT. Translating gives CASSTTSGGTDTQYF.